This T cell receptor beta chain was found in a study of cytomegalovirus exposure and HLA in healthy donors. Regarding this clone: One end of the junction fails to match germline, which may point to a read error.

PCR primers comprised 60 Vbeta and 13 Jbeta primers. Sequencing used immunoSEQ multiplex PCR; TCRdb keeps in-frame clones, though not all of them. This sample yields approximately 220,000 clones, of which less than 85% are seen a single time; approximately 0.63% belongs to the top ten. The TCR originated in a man between 18 and 35 years old in good health and CMV-seronegative. The sequencing input was PBMCs.

CDR3 amino acids: CSSSSAGGANTEAFF. CDR3 nucleotide sequence: TGTTCCAGCAGCTCCGCGGGAGGGGCGAACACTGAAGCTTTCTTT. The chain links TRBV7-9 to TRBJ1-1; the D gene is possibly TRBD1 (5 bases). The CDR3 sequence is 15 residues long. Per germline, CDR1 SEHNR and CDR2 FQNEAQ (reference sequence).